This is a list of T cell receptor beta chains from one sample in a study of blood T cell repertoires in COVID-19. Sequenced by immunoSEQ multiplex PCR; TCRdb stores in-frame clones only, minus some. The table records fewer than 90,000 clones, about 87% of them present only once. What was sequenced was peripheral blood. These receptor sequences come from a man in his 60s with acute or convalescent COVID-19. Both conserved end residues are part of each CDR3. Fields, in order: D gene, V gene, J gene, clone size, CDR3 protein, CDR3 DNA. The D gene is left open where the match is weak. Clone size, where shown, is once, few, many, or a class for clones that have expanded.

TRBD1	TRBV19	TRBJ1-1	-	CASRPLLDRDTEAFF	TGTGCCAGTCGTCCCCTCTTGGACAGGGACACTGAAGCTTTCTTT
-	TRBV2	TRBJ2-1	-	CASSVLSIDEQFF	TGTGCCAGCAGTGTGCTTAGTATAGATGAGCAGTTCTTC
-	TRBV9	TRBJ2-7	-	CASSAHTGRNEQYF	TGTGCCAGCAGCGCTCACACAGGGCGCAACGAGCAGTACTTC
-	TRBV29-1	TRBJ2-5	-	CSVRGFGEETQYF	TGCAGCGTACGGGGGTTTGGGGAAGAGACCCAGTACTTC
TRBD2	TRBV5-1	TRBJ2-2	-	CASSHRTSGPNTGELFF	TGCGCCAGCAGCCACCGAACTAGCGGCCCGAACACCGGGGAGCTGTTTTTT
-	TRBV2	TRBJ2-2	-	CASFFLRQTNTGELFF	TGTGCCAGTTTTTTTTTGCGCCAGACTAACACCGGGGAGCTGTTTTTT
-	TRBV27	TRBJ2-3	-	CASSLSSLLLTDTQYF	TGTGCCAGCAGTTTATCCTCTCTCCTCCTCACAGATACGCAGTATTTT
-	TRBV6-5	TRBJ1-5	few	CASNVGGGSNQPQHF	TGTGCCAGCAATGTGGGAGGAGGTTCCAATCAGCCCCAGCATTTT
TRBD1	TRBV11-2	TRBJ1-1	once	CASSNIRTGDTEAFF	TGTGCCAGCAGCAACATCCGGACAGGGGACACTGAAGCTTTCTTT
-	TRBV5-4	TRBJ1-1	few	CARLQVMNTEAFF	TGTGCCAGGTTACAGGTGATGAACACTGAAGCTTTCTTT
-	TRBV5-5	TRBJ2-2	-	CASSLARGWFF	TGTGCCAGCAGCTTGGCCAGGGGCTGGTTTTTT
-	TRBV19	TRBJ1-5	few	CASSTRRDQPQHF	TGTGCCAGTAGTACGCGCAGGGATCAGCCCCAGCATTTT
-	TRBV21-1	TRBJ2-7	-	CASSKASSIDEQYF	TGTGCCAGCAGCAAAGCAAGCTCGATCGACGAGCAGTACTTC
TRBD1	TRBV5-1	TRBJ1-1	-	CASSLDNAGGGEAFF	TGCGCCAGCAGCTTGGACAATGCAGGGGGTGGTGAAGCTTTCTTT
-	TRBV11-2	TRBJ1-1	once	CASSLVSVNTEAFF	TGTGCCAGCAGCTTAGTTAGTGTGAACACTGAAGCTTTCTTT
TRBD1	TRBV10-3	TRBJ2-5	-	CAIRGQAQETQYF	TGTGCCATCAGAGGACAGGCCCAAGAGACCCAGTACTTC
TRBD2	TRBV7-2	TRBJ2-1	-	CASSLVGTSGKNEQFF	TGTGCCAGCAGCTTAGTCGGGACTAGCGGAAAGAATGAGCAGTTCTTC
-	TRBV13	TRBJ1-4	-	CASSLGGRKEKLFF	TGTGCCAGCAGCTTAGGCGGGAGGAAGGAAAAACTGTTTTTT
-	TRBV3-1/TRBV3-2	TRBJ1-2	few	CASSQGQAFTNYGYTF	TGTGCCAGCAGCCAGGGTCAGGCCTTTACTAACTATGGCTACACCTTC
-	TRBV5-1	TRBJ2-3	-	CASSLGALGDTQYF	TGCGCCAGCAGCTTGGGGGCATTGGGAGATACGCAGTATTTT
-	TRBV5-1	TRBJ1-5	-	CASSLEGGAYQPQHF	TGCGCCAGCAGCTTGGAGGGGGGGGCTTATCAGCCCCAGCATTTT
-	TRBV11-2	TRBJ2-7	-	CASSLVVGGAYEEYF	TGTGCCAGCAGCTTAGTGGTTGGAGGAGCCTACGAGGAGTACTTC
-	TRBV5-1	TRBJ2-4	-	CASSKVSQEDIQYF	TGCGCCAGCAGTAAGGTATCCCAGGAGGACATTCAGTACTTC
-	TRBV6-4	TRBJ2-3	-	CASSETGVADTQYF	TGTGCCAGCAGTGAAACGGGGGTGGCAGATACGCAGTATTTT
-	TRBV9	TRBJ1-6	-	CASSVGQYNSPLHF	TGTGCCAGCAGCGTGGGACAATATAATTCACCCCTCCACTTT
TRBD1	TRBV13	TRBJ1-2	-	CASSLGSGQGHGYTF	TGTGCCAGCAGCTTAGGTTCGGGACAGGGGCATGGCTACACCTTC
-	TRBV5-1	TRBJ1-2	-	CASSLGGAAGYTF	TGCGCCAGCAGCTTGGGTGGGGCGGCTGGCTACACCTTC
TRBD1	TRBV5-1	TRBJ2-7	-	CASRIGQGSSFMYEQYF	TGCGCCAGCAGAATTGGACAGGGCAGTTCTTTTATGTACGAGCAGTACTTC
-	TRBV9	TRBJ2-2	-	CASSVLHNGELFF	TGTGCCAGCAGCGTATTGCACAACGGGGAGCTGTTTTTT
-	TRBV29-1	TRBJ1-4	few	CSVRGATNEKLFF	TGCAGCGTTCGGGGAGCAACTAATGAAAAACTGTTTTTT
TRBD1	TRBV18	TRBJ2-1	-	CASSPRAARGRYADEQFF	TGTGCCAGCTCACCACGGGCGGCCAGGGGGAGATACGCTGATGAGCAGTTCTTC
-	TRBV7-3	TRBJ1-2	-	CASSPGGSNYGYTF	TGTGCCAGCAGCCCGGGAGGGAGTAACTATGGCTACACCTTC
-	TRBV7-9	TRBJ2-7	-	CASSLVDSPGGSSYEQYF	TGTGCCAGCAGCTTAGTTGATTCTCCCGGGGGAAGCTCCTACGAGCAGTACTTC
-	TRBV6-5	TRBJ1-1	-	CASRFSGGSGTEAFF	TGTGCCAGCCGATTCTCCGGCGGAAGCGGCACTGAAGCTTTCTTT
-	TRBV12-5	TRBJ2-5	-	CASGPSGQETQYF	TGTGCTAGTGGTCCCAGCGGGCAAGAGACCCAGTACTTC
-	TRBV6-5	TRBJ2-7	-	CASRPDIYSYEQYF	TGTGCCAGCAGACCGGACATTTACTCCTACGAGCAGTACTTC
-	TRBV7-3	TRBJ1-2	-	CASSLTLAGDGYTF	TGTGCCAGCAGCTTAACGTTGGCAGGGGATGGCTACACCTTC
TRBD1	TRBV6-4	TRBJ1-5	-	CASSETGNQPQHF	TGTGCCAGCAGCGAGACAGGGAATCAGCCCCAGCATTTT
-	TRBV12-3/TRBV12-4	TRBJ2-7	-	CASSPGWEQYF	TGTGCCAGCAGCCCCGGGTGGGAGCAGTACTTC
TRBD2	TRBV10-3	TRBJ2-5	-	CAISEVAGAPGETQYF	TGTGCCATCAGTGAAGTAGCGGGGGCCCCCGGGGAGACCCAGTACTTC
TRBD1	TRBV5-4	TRBJ2-7	-	CASSLGGTGGFEQYF	TGTGCCAGCAGCTTGGGGGGGACAGGGGGCTTCGAGCAGTACTTC
-	TRBV5-1	TRBJ2-3	-	CASSDQGSDTQYF	TGCGCCAGCAGCGACCAGGGATCAGATACGCAGTATTTT
-	TRBV2	TRBJ2-6	-	CASSVRGPNSGANVLTF	TGTGCCAGCAGTGTGCGGGGGCCTAACTCTGGGGCCAACGTCCTGACTTTC
TRBD1	TRBV5-1	TRBJ1-4	-	CASSFAGTAVNEKLFF	TGCGCCAGCAGCTTTGCCGGGACAGCGGTCAATGAAAAACTGTTTTTT
-	TRBV3-1/TRBV3-2	TRBJ2-7	few	CASGRWLVDHYEQYF	TGTGCCAGCGGAAGATGGCTAGTCGATCACTACGAGCAGTACTTC
TRBD2	TRBV2	TRBJ2-1	-	CASRAGVGYNEQFF	TGTGCCAGCCGAGCGGGAGTCGGGTACAATGAGCAGTTCTTC
TRBD2	TRBV9	TRBJ2-5	-	CASSRGGETQYF	TGTGCCAGCAGCCGGGGGGGCGAGACCCAGTACTTC
-	TRBV7-3	TRBJ2-2	-	CASSLTFAGELFF	TGTGCCAGCAGCTTAACCTTCGCCGGGGAGCTGTTTTTT
-	TRBV2	TRBJ2-1	-	CASRGGNEQFF	TGTGCCAGCAGGGGGGGAAATGAGCAGTTCTTC
TRBD1	TRBV11-1	TRBJ2-2	-	CASSSGQDYTGELFF	TGTGCCAGCAGCTCGGGACAGGATTACACCGGGGAGCTGTTTTTT
TRBD2	TRBV6-5	TRBJ2-7	-	CACESGRVSYEQYF	TGTGCCTGTGAGAGCGGGAGGGTTTCCTACGAGCAGTACTTC
-	TRBV6-1	TRBJ2-3	-	CASSEMQGRGTQYF	TGTGCCAGCAGTGAAATGCAAGGGAGAGGGACGCAGTATTTT
-	TRBV10-3	TRBJ1-6	-	CAITAGPENSPLHF	TGTGCCATCACCGCAGGTCCCGAAAATTCACCCCTCCACTTT
TRBD2	TRBV5-8	TRBJ2-7	-	CASSAGFWTSGSYEQYF	TGTGCCAGCAGCGCCGGATTCTGGACTAGCGGGAGCTACGAGCAGTACTTC
TRBD2	TRBV7-3	TRBJ2-2	-	CASSPRLAGARELFF	TGTGCCAGCAGCCCTCGACTAGCGGGAGCGCGTGAGCTGTTTTTT
TRBD1	TRBV19	TRBJ1-5	-	CASRGQGNQPQHF	TGTGCCAGTAGAGGACAGGGGAATCAGCCCCAGCATTTT